The clone carrying this T cell receptor beta chain has only a few counts. Its target is unknown. These data belong to a study of cytomegalovirus exposure and HLA in healthy donors. General study points: That first-cohort TCR clusters tended to co-occur in the 95 to 150 validation repertoires was found in a later analysis.

The data were produced by immunoSEQ multiplex PCR, yet TCRdb's version contains in-frame clones alone and is incomplete. The sample gives about 58,000 clones, around 90% of which show up once; 0.8% to 1.2% is in the top ten. The V gene lost 6 bases and the J gene lost 7 bases, with 18 bases spanning the gap. Per germline, CDR1 MDHEN and CDR2 SYDVKM. The CDR3 contains 14 residues. The sample consisted of PBMCs. This receptor was taken from a man younger than 30 in good health and CMV-seronegative. The J gene is TRBJ1-2, the V gene TRBV28, with D unclear. The CDR3 nucleotides are TGTGCCAGCAGCCTTGTTGAGTTCCGGGGTGGCTACACCTTC. It codes for CASSLVEFRGGYTF.